This TCR beta chain emerged from a study of technical replicates of blood from a handful of donors (dated by TCRdb to about 2017). According to the germline V gene, CDR1 reads SGHTA and CDR2 reads FQGTGA. V is pruned by 6 bases and J by 4 bases, leaving 2 bases of the junction without a gene match. Taken from cysteine to phenylalanine, the CDR3 has 15 residues. The retained sequence is limited to the CDR3, 45 bases, with the frame set at the first base. The library relied on the immunoSEQ multiplex PCR assay. What TCRdb holds here is the immuneACCESS table cut down to in-frame rearrangements. Part of the clones is not present; checked against another copy, under half of the missing clones reflect an unresolved V gene, and the others are unexplained. The sample includes 75,000 to 90,000 clones, with around 90% observed a single time. Of the sample, under 0.5% falls within the top ten clones. On this clone itself: It lacks a known antigen. Base quality data are lacking; no much larger clone is found one base away.

The V and J segments used are TRBV7-3 and TRBJ2-1, with 14 bases matching TRBD2. The specimen sequenced was T cells isolated from PBMCs. The receptor's source is a human donor in good health. The bases read TGTGCCAGCAGTTGGACTAGCGGGAGGTACAATGAGCAGTTCTTC. The encoded protein is CASSWTSGRYNEQFF.